What follows is one T cell receptor beta chain and its context. The data were taken from a study of blood T cell repertoires in COVID-19. The overall study: Specimens from acute and convalescent COVID-19 originated in the United States, Italy and Spain. The analysed material was cDNA or gDNA that came from T cells, B-cell-depleted T cells, or PBMCs.

How the authors handled the data: Using reference gene primer amplification, nucleated cell counts were estimated. Produced via immunoSEQ multiplex PCR; TCRdb's table is partial and in-frame only. The V and J calls and clone size are taken from that table; D and trimming were inferred from the DNA. The repertoire holds over 25,000 clones, with approximately 83% as singletons. The sequenced sample was peripheral blood. The source of this sequence is a woman aged 55 to 70 with active COVID-19.

The CDR3 region is CASGVPGQARYEQYF. In nucleotides, the CDR3 is TGTGCCAGCGGGGTCCCGGGACAGGCCCGCTACGAGCAGTACTTC. The chain recombines TRBV27 with TRBJ2-7; 8 bases map to TRBD1. Germline V gene sequence: CDR1 MNHEY, CDR2 SMNVEV (reference sequence). The J segment lost 3 bases and the V segment lost 8 bases, leaving 12 bases of the junction unmatched. The CDR3 spans 15 residues.